The 21 T cell receptor beta chains given below trace back to one sample, sequenced in a study of a mutant IDH1 vaccine in newly diagnosed glioma. Profiling relied on immunoSEQ multiplex PCR, and the TCRdb table lists in-frame clones only, not all of them. The table records over 45,000 clones, 70% to 80% of them present only once. The antigens these receptors bind are not known. Documented time point: week 35, safety follow-up. Doses consisted of 300 ug of mutant IDH1 20-mer peptide each, paired with topical imiquimod. The sequencing used PBMCs, collected from a glioma patient whose treatment included an IDH1 peptide vaccine. The source is a man aged 35 to 55 with glioma.

The V and J genes are TRBV2 and TRBJ1-4; 7 bases line up with TRBD1. The germline CDR1 and CDR2 sequences are SNHLY and FYNNEI. CDR3 length: 15 residues. Trimming took 6 bases from V and 5 from J; bases not matched to a gene: 9. Here the CDR3 reads CASRATGSVNEKLFF. For the CDR3, the DNA is TGTGCCAGCAGGGCGACAGGGAGCGTAAATGAAAAACTGTTTTTT.

The chain is built from TRBV14 and TRBJ2-5; 9 bases agree with TRBD1. Germline loops: CDR1 SGHDN, CDR2 FVKESK. Trimming took 6 bases from V and 5 from J; bases not matched to a gene: 4. This CDR3 contains 13 residues. In DNA, the CDR3 is TGTGCCAGCAGGGACAGGGGTCGCGAGACCCAGTACTTC. Translated: CASRDRGRETQYF.

DNA for the CDR3: TGTGCCAGCAGTCCCGTCAGGGGCTACAATGAGCAGTTCTTC. Protein sequence: CASSPVRGYNEQFF. V is TRBV5-8 and J is TRBJ2-1; perhaps TRBD1 as D (6 bases). V was trimmed by 5 bases and J by 3 bases, leaving 12 bases between them. The CDR3 is made up of 14 amino acids. The V gene's germline CDR1 is SGHTS and CDR2 YDEGEE.

The chain has TRBV13 and TRBJ2-3; D unclear. V was pared by 7 bases and J by 6 bases, with 14 bases between. The germline V gene encodes CDR1 PRHDT and CDR2 FYEKMQ (reference sequence). This CDR3 region has 13 residues. The CDR3 sequence: CASISRNGDTQYF. The CDR3, as DNA: TGTGCCAGCATCTCTAGGAATGGGGATACGCAGTATTTT.

The rearrangement uses TRBV18 and TRBJ1-1; 10 nucleotides line up with TRBD1. Unmatched junction bases numbered 7, after V lost 5 bases and J lost 1 base. The CDR3 sequence is 16 residues long. The germline CDR1 and CDR2 sequences are KGHSH and LQKENI. The CDR3 nucleotides read TGTGCCAGCTCATCCGGACAGGGGGAATGGAACACTGAAGCTTTCTTT. Amino acid sequence: CASSSGQGEWNTEAFF.

The chain has TRBV6-5 and TRBJ2-4; D might be TRBD2 (6 bases). Germline V lookup: CDR1 MNHEY, CDR2 SVGAGI. The CDR3 spans 14 residues. V was clipped by 5 bases and J by 2 bases, with 10 bases between them. CDR3 residues: CASSAGRTKNIQYF. The CDR3 DNA is TGTGCCAGCAGTGCGGGACGGACCAAAAACATTCAGTACTTC.

The CDR3 bases are TGCAGCGCCGGAACGCAGGTGGTGGGCACCGGGGAGCTGTTTTTT. This sequence encodes CSAGTQVVGTGELFF. The chain carries TRBV29-1 and TRBJ2-2, with no clear D. The V and J ends lost 7 bases and 4 bases respectively, with 19 bases between them. This CDR3 region has 15 residues. Looked up from germline, CDR1 is SQVTM and CDR2 is ANQGSEA.

This sequence joins TRBV6-6 and TRBJ1-4; perhaps TRBD1 as D (5 bases). The germline V gene encodes CDR1 MNHNY and CDR2 SVGAGI (reference sequence). Trimming took off 11 bases at V and 4 bases at J, with 17 bases between the two ends. The CDR3 is 14 residues long. DNA of the CDR3: TGTGCCTCAGGGCAGCCTGTGATTAATGAAAAACTGTTTTTT. Its protein is CASGQPVINEKLFF.

This chain joins TRBV7-9 and TRBJ2-5; 7 bases fit TRBD1. CDR1 and CDR2 (germline): SEHNR, FQNEAQ (reference sequence). Losses at the gene ends were 6 bases for V and 4 bases for J; bases not matched to a gene: 8. The CDR3 runs 14 residues. The CDR3 sequence: CASSRQGEGETQYF. The CDR3 bases are TGTGCCAGCAGTCGTCAGGGGGAAGGAGAGACCCAGTACTTC.

This chain connects TRBV7-9 to TRBJ2-4; 9 bases align to TRBD1. The germline V gene encodes CDR1 SEHNR and CDR2 FQNEAQ (reference sequence). The V and J ends lost 1 base and 6 bases, in that order; junction bases with no gene match: 1. This CDR3 region has 14 residues. This CDR3 reads CASSLGQGGNIQYF. The CDR3 coding sequence is TGTGCCAGCAGCTTAGGACAGGGGGGAAACATTCAGTACTTC.

CDR3 coding DNA: TGTGCCAGCAGCCCTGAGCTAGCTTCAGAGACCCAGTACTTC. This encodes CASSPELASETQYF. This rearrangement joins TRBV5-4 to TRBJ2-5; perhaps TRBD2 as D (5 bases). CDR1 is SGHNT and CDR2 is YYREEE in the germline V gene (reference sequence). Trimming removed 4 bases at V and 4 bases at J, with 14 bases between. CDR3 length: 14 amino acids.

This clone was observed once. This rearrangement joins TRBV27 to TRBJ2-2, with 13 nucleotides matching TRBD2. The CDR3 covers 18 residues. Trimming at V came to 2 bases and at J to 2 bases, leaving 5 bases not matched to a gene. CDR1 and CDR2 from the germline V gene are MNHEY and SMNVEV (reference sequence). The CDR3 DNA reads TGTGCCAGCAGTTTAAATGCGGGACTAGCGGGAAACACCGGGGAGCTGTTTTTT. This encodes CASSLNAGLAGNTGELFF.

Note on this clone: The same CDR3 arises from other DNA sequences in this sample as well. The J gene is TRBJ2-5, the V gene TRBV7-7; the D gene is possibly TRBD2 (5 bases). V was cut by 1 base and J by 2 bases, with 5 bases left in between. Germline CDR1 and CDR2: SSHAT and FNYEAQ (reference sequence). This CDR3 region has 13 residues. DNA for the CDR3: TGTGCCAGCAGCTTAGGGACTCAAGAGACCCAGTACTTC. Translated: CASSLGTQETQYF.

This chain uses TRBV4-1 with TRBJ2-1; D is perhaps TRBD2 (6 bases). The CDR3 totals 17 residues. Germline values: CDR1 MGHRA, CDR2 YSYEKL. Trimming shortened V by 2 bases and J by 0 bases, and 14 bases separated the two germline ends. CDR3 sequence (DNA): TGCGCCAGCAGCCAACAAGCGGGTACTAGCTCCTACAATGAGCAGTTCTTC. Translation: CASSQQAGTSSYNEQFF.

This clone was seen once. This chain connects TRBV6-5 to TRBJ2-4; 7 bases are shared with TRBD2. With V trimmed by 2 bases and J by 7 bases, 5 bases remained unmatched. Germline V gene data show CDR1 as MNHEY and CDR2 as SVGAGI. This CDR3 has 14 amino acids. The CDR3 here is CASSYQRDQNIQYF. CDR3 in DNA: TGTGCCAGCAGTTACCAGCGGGACCAGAACATTCAGTACTTC.

This clone appeared once. This chain uses TRBV10-3 with TRBJ2-7; TRBD1 agrees at 9 bases. The CDR3 runs 16 residues. Germline V lookup: CDR1 ENHRY, CDR2 SYGVKD. J gave up 5 bases and V 2 bases, and 10 bases lay outside the gene matches. The CDR3 region has the DNA TGTGCCATCAGTGAGACCCTTGGGACAGGGATACACGAGCAGTACTTC. Its translation is CAISETLGTGIHEQYF.

This chain joins TRBV5-1 and TRBJ2-1; unclear D gene. The CDR3 spans 11 residues. Deletions cut 5 bases from V and 10 bases from J, with 10 bases between. The germline gives CDR1 SGHRS, CDR2 YFSETQ. CDR3 bases: TGCGCCAGCAGTCGCTCGGGCGAGCAGTTCTTC. Protein: CASSRSGEQFF.

Only a few counts were recorded for this clone. The gene calls are TRBV28 and TRBJ1-5, with D unclear. The length of the CDR3 is 12 residues. The germline CDR1 and CDR2 sequences are MDHEN and SYDVKM. Trimming removed 6 bases from V and 0 bases from J, with 3 bases in between. CDR3 in amino acids: CASSNSNQPQHF. The CDR3 DNA reads as TGTGCCAGCAGCAATAGCAATCAGCCCCAGCATTTT.

For the CDR3, the DNA is TGCGCCAGCAGCCAGACGGACAGGGGTCAGCCCCAGCATTTT. Amino acid sequence: CASSQTDRGQPQHF. The chain carries TRBV4-1 and TRBJ1-5, with 9 positions matching TRBD1. In germline, CDR1 is MGHRA, CDR2 YSYEKL. The V and J ends lost 3 bases and 6 bases, in that order; junction bases with no gene match: 3. The CDR3 is 14 residues long.

This rearrangement joins TRBV5-6 to TRBJ2-1; TRBD2 is a possible D gene (5 bases). The CDR3 runs to 14 residues. The germline V gene encodes CDR1 SGHDT and CDR2 YYEEEE. V shed 4 bases and J shed 3 bases, with 11 bases lying between them. CDR3 DNA: TGTGCCAGCAGCGGGAGTCCGGACTACAATGAGCAGTTCTTC. It translates to CASSGSPDYNEQFF.

With respect to this clone: Distinct nucleotide sequences in the sample also encode this CDR3. J is TRBJ2-3 and V is TRBV5-6; 10 bases match TRBD2. This CDR3 has 16 amino acids. Germline-derived CDR1 and CDR2 are SGHDT and YYEEEE. V trimming: 3 bases; J trimming: 5 bases; junction bases outside the gene matches: 9. This CDR3 reads CASSSGSGLARDTQYF. The CDR3 coding sequence is TGTGCCAGCAGCTCCGGTTCGGGACTAGCGAGAGATACGCAGTATTTT. The entire variable domain, with the rest obtained from reference TRBV5-6 and TRBJ2-3, is as follows: DAGVTQSPTHLIKTRGQQVTLRCSPKSGHDTVSWYQQALGQGPQFIFQYYEEEERQRGNFPDRFSGHQFPNYSSELNVNALLLGDSALYLCASSSGSGLARDTQYFGPGTRLTVL.